Below, one TCR beta chain is given with its context. The CDR3 consists of 17 residues. V dropped 3 bases and J dropped 5; count of bases not matched to a gene: 11. Germline-derived CDR1 and CDR2 are KGHSH and LQKENI. TCRdb re-derived calls from the RT-PCR reads in MiXCR, one entry per CDR3 protein. The sample lists about 680,000 distinct CDR3 sequences; 14% were seen once. Sequenced: memory CD4+ T cells from blood. This rearrangement joins TRBV18 to TRBJ2-5, with 11 positions matching TRBD2. The origin of this receptor is a female donor in good health, serving as a healthy control. The CDR3 sequence is CASSPESFGLAGETQYF. The CDR3, as DNA: TGTGCCAGCTCACCTGAGTCATTTGGACTAGCGGGTGAGACCCAGTACTTC.